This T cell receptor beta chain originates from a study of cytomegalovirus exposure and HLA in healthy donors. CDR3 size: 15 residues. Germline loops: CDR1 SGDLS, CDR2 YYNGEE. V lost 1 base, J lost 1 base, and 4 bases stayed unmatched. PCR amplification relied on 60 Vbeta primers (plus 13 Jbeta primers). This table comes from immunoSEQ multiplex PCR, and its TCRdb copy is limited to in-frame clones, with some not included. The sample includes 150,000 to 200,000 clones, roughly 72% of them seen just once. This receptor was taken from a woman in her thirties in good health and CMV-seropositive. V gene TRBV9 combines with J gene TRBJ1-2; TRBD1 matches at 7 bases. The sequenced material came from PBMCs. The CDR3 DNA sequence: TGTGCCAGCAGCGTATCCACAGGGGATAACTATGGCTACACCTTC. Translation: CASSVSTGDNYGYTF.